This T cell receptor (beta chain) was profiled in a study of naive and memory T cell subsets. Study-level findings and limits: Expression changes during T cell differentiation may affect RNA-based TCR counts. Over 95% of naive TCR sequences appeared only once after error correction, unlike memory subsets. Possibly reflecting memory cells re-expressing CD45RA, a few larger clonotypes occurred in naive repertoires, especially CD8.

An equimolar mix of two oligonucleotides served as the beta constant-region primer for TRBC1 and TRBC2. Four rounds of PCR amplified the ligated cDNA using nested alpha and beta constant-region primers plus SP2. TCRdb re-called the UMI-ligation and nested PCR reads with MiXCR, one entry per CDR3 protein. The sample gives 95,000 to 110,000 distinct CDR3 sequences, about 15% of which show up once; approximately 2.6% is in the top ten. V dropped 0 bases and J dropped 3 bases, with 13 bases sitting between them. Germline loops: CDR1 SGHRS, CDR2 YFSETQ. The CDR3 is 16 residues long. As for this clonotype: Antigen: not known.

Cells stained for CD3, CD4, CD8, CD45RA, CD27 and viability were sorted into four CD45RA/CD27 subsets. The chain uses TRBV5-1 and TRBJ2-1; D gene uncertain. Material for sequencing was naive CD8+ T cells from blood. The sequence derives from a human donor in good health. This CDR3 is CASSLGEERDYNEQFF. The DNA for the CDR3 is TGCGCCAGCAGCTTGGGAGAGGAAAGGGACTACAATGAGCAGTTCTTC.